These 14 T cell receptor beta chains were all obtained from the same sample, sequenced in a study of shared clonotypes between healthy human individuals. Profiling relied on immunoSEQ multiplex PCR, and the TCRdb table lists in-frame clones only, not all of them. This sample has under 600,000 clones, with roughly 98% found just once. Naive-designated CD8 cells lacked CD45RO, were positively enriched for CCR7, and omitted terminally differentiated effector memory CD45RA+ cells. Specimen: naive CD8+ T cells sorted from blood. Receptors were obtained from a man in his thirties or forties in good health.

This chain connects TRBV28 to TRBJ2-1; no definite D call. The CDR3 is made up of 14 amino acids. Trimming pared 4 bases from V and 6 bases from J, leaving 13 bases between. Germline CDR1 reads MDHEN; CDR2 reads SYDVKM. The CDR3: CASSSLTLGNEQFF. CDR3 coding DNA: TGTGCCAGCAGTTCATTGACATTGGGCAATGAGCAGTTCTTC.

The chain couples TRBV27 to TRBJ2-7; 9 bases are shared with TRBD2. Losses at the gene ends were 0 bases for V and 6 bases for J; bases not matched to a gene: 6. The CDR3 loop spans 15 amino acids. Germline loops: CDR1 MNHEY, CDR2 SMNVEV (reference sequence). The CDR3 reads CASSLSPSGIGEQYF. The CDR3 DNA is TGTGCCAGCAGTTTATCGCCTAGCGGGATCGGCGAGCAGTACTTC.

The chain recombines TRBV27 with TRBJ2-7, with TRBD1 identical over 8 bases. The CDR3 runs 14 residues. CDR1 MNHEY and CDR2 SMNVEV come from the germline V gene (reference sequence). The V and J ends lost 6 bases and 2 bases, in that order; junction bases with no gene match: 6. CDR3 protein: CASRYGTGTYEQYF. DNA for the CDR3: TGTGCCAGCAGATACGGGACAGGCACCTACGAGCAGTACTTC.

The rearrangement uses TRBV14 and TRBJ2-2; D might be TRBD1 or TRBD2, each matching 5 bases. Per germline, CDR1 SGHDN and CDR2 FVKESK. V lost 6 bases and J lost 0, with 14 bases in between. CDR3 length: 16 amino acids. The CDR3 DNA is TGTGCCAGCAGTTCGCCGGGACGAACGAACACCGGGGAGCTGTTTTTT. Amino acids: CASSSPGRTNTGELFF. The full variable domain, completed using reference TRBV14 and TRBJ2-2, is EAGVTQFPSHSVIEKGQTVTLRCDPISGHDNLYWYRRVMGKEIKFLLHFVKESKQDESGMPNNRFLAERTGGTYSTLKVQPAELEDSGVYFCASSSPGRTNTGELFFGEGSRLTVL.

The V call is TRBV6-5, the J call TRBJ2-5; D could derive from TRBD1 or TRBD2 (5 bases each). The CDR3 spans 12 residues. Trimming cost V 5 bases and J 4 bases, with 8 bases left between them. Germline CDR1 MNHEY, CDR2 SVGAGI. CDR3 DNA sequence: TGTGCCAGCAGTCATGGGGGAGAGACCCAGTACTTC. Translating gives CASSHGGETQYF.

The CDR3 protein is CASNILQETQYF. DNA of the CDR3: TGCGCCAGCAATATACTCCAAGAGACCCAGTACTTC. The V and J genes are TRBV10-1 and TRBJ2-5; D not certain. Germline V gene sequence: CDR1 WNHNN, CDR2 SYGVQD (reference sequence). The CDR3 length is 12 residues. V was clipped by 7 bases and J by 1 base, with 7 bases between them.

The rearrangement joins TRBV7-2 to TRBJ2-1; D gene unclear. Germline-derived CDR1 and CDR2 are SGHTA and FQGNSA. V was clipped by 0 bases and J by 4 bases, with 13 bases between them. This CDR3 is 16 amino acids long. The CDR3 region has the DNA TGTGCCAGCAGCTTAGCGATGCGCCCCCCTTACAATGAGCAGTTCTTC. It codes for CASSLAMRPPYNEQFF.

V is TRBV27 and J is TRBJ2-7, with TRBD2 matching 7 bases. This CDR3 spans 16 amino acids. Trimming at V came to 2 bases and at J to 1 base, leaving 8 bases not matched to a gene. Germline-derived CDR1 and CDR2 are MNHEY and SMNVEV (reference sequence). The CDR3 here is CASSLVAAGTSYEQYF. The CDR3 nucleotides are TGTGCCAGCAGTTTAGTCGCAGCGGGAACTTCCTACGAGCAGTACTTC.

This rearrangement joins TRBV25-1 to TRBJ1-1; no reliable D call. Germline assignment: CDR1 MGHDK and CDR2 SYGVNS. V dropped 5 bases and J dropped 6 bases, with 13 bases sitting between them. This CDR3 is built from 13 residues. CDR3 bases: TGTGCCAGCAGTTTTGGTGGTTCGCCTGAAGCTTTCTTT. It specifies CASSFGGSPEAFF.

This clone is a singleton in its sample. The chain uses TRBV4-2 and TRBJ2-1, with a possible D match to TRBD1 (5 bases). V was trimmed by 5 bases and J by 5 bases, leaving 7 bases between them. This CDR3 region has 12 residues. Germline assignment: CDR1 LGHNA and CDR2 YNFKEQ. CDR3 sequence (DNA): TGTGCCAGCAGCGCAGGGAACAATGAGCAGTTCTTC. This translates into CASSAGNNEQFF.

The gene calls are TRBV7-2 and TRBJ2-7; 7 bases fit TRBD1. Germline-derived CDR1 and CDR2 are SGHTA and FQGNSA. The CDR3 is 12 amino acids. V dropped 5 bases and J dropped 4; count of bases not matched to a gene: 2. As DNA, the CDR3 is TGTGCCAGCAGCCCGACAGGGTACGAGCAGTACTTC. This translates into CASSPTGYEQYF.

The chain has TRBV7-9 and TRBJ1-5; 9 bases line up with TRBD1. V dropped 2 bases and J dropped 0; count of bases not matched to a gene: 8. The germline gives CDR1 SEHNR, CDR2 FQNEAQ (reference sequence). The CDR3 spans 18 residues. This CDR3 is CASSLYDGTGYSNQPQHF. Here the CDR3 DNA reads TGTGCCAGCAGCTTATACGACGGGACAGGGTATAGCAATCAGCCCCAGCATTTT.

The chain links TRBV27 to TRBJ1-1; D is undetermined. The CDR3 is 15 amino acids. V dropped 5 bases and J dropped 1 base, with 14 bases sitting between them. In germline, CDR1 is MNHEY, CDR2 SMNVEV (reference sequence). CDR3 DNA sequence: TGTGCCAGCAGTCCCTCGGGAGGGAGGAACACTGAAGCTTTCTTT. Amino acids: CASSPSGGRNTEAFF.

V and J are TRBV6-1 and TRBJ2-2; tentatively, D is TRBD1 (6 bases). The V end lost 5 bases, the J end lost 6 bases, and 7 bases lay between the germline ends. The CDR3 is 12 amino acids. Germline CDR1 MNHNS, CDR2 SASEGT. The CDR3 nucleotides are TGTGCCAGCAGTACAGGGTCCGGGGAGCTGTTTTTT. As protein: CASSTGSGELFF.